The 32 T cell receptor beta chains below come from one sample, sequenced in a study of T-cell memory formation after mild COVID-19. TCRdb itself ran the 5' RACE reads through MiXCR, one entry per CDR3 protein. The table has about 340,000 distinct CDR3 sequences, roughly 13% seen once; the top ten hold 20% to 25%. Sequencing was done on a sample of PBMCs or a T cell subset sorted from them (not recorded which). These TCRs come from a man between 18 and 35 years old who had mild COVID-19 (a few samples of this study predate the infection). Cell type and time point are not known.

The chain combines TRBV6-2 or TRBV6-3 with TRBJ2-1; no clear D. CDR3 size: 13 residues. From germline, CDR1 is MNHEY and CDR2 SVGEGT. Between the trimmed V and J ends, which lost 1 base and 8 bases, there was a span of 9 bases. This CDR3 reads CASSYYQTHEQFF. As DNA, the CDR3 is TGTGCCAGCAGTTACTATCAGACTCATGAGCAGTTCTTC.

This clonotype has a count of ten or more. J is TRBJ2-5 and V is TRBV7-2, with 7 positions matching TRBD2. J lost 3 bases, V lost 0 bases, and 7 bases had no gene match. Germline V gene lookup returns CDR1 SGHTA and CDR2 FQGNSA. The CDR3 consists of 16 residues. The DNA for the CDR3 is TGTGCCAGCAGCTTAGCATTCCGACTAGCTAAAGAGACCCAGTACTTC. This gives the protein CASSLAFRLAKETQYF.

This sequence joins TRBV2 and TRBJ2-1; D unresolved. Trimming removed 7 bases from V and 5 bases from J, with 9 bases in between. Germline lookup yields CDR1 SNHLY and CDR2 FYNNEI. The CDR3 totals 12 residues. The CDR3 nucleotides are TGTGCCAGCATGGGTCAGGACAATGAGCAGTTCTTC. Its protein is CASMGQDNEQFF.

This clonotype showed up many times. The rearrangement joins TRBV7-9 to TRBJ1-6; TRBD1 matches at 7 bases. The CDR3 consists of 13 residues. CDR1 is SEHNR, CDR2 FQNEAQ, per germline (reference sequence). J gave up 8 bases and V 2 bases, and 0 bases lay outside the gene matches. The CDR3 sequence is CASSLQGDSPLHF. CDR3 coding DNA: TGTGCCAGCAGCTTACAGGGGGATTCACCCCTCCACTTT.

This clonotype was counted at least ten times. The CDR3 DNA reads as TGCGCCAGCAGCGAGTCCGGGACAAGTGGTGGCTACACCTTC. Amino acids: CASSESGTSGGYTF. The chain couples TRBV5-1 to TRBJ1-2; perhaps TRBD1 as D (6 bases). Deletions cut 4 bases from V and 7 bases from J, with 17 bases between. CDR3 length equals 14 residues. Germline V gene sequence: CDR1 SGHRS, CDR2 YFSETQ.

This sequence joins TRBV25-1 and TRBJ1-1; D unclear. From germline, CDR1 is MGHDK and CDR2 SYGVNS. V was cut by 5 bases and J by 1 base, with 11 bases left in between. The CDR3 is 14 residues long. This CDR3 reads CASSNTVRNTEAFF. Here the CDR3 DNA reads TGTGCCAGCAGTAACACAGTAAGGAACACTGAAGCTTTCTTT.

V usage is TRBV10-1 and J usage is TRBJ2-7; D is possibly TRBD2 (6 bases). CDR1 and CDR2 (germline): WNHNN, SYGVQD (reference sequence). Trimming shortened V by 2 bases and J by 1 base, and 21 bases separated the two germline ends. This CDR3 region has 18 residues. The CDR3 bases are TGCGCCAGCAGTGAGACGGGGGACTTTCCTAGGGGTTCCTACGAGCAGTACTTC. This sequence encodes CASSETGDFPRGSYEQYF.

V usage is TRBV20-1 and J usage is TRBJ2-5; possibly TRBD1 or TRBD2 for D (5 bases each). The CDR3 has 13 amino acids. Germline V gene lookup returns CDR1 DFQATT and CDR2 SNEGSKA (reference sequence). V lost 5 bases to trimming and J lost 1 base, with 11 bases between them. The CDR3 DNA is TGCAGTGCTCTAGACGGGGCCCAAGAGACCCAGTACTTC. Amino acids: CSALDGAQETQYF.

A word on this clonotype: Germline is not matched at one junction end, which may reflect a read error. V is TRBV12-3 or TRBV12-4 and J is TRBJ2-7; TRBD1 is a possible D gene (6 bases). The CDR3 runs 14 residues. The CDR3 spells CASSLGDTQYEQYF. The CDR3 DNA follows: TGTGCCAGCAGCTTAGGGGACACCCAATACGAGCAGTACTTC.

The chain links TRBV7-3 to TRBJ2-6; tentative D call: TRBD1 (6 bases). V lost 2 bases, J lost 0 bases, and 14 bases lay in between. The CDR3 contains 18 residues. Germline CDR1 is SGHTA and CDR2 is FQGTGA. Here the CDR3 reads CASSLVATGFSGANVLTF. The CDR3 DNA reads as TGTGCCAGCAGCTTAGTCGCAACAGGGTTCTCTGGGGCCAACGTCCTGACTTTC.

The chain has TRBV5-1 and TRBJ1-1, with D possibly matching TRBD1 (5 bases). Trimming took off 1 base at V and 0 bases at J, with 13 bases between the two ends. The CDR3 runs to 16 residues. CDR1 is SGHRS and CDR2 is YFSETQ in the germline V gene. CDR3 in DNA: TGCGCCAGCAGCTTGTTTTGGTCAGGGATGAACACTGAAGCTTTCTTT. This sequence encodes CASSLFWSGMNTEAFF. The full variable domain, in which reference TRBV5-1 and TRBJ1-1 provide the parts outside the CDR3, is KAGVTQTPRYLIKTRGQQVTLSCSPISGHRSVSWYQQTPGQGLQFLFEYFSETQRNKGNFPGRFSGRQFSNSRSEMNVSTLELGDSALYLCASSLFWSGMNTEAFFGQGTRLTVV.

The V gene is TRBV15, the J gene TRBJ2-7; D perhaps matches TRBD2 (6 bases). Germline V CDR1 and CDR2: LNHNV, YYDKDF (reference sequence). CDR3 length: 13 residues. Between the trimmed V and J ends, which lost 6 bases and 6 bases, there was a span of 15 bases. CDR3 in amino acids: CATSTGLGIEQYV. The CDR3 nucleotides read TGTGCCACCAGTACGGGACTCGGGATCGAGCAGTACGTC.

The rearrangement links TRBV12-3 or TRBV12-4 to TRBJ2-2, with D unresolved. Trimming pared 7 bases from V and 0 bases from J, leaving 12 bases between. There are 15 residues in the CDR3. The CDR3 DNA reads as TGTGCCAGCAATTACCACGGACCGAACACCGGGGAGCTGTTTTTT. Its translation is CASNYHGPNTGELFF.

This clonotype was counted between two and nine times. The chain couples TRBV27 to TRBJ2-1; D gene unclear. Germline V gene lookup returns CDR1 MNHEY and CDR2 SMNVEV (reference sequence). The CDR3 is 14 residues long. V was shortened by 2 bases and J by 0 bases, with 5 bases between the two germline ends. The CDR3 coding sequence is TGTGCCAGCAGTTTAGCCCCCTCCTACAATGAGCAGTTCTTC. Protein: CASSLAPSYNEQFF.

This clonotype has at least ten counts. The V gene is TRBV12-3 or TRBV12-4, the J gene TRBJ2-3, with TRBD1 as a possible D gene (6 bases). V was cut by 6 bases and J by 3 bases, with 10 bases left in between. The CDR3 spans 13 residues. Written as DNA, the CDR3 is TGTGCCAGCAGCTACCAGGGGACAGATACGCAGTATTTT. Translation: CASSYQGTDTQYF.

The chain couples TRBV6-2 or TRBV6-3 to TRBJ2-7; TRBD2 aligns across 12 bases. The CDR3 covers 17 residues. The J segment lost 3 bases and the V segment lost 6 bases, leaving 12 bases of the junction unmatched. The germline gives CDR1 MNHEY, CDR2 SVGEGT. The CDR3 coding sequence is TGTGCCAGCAGCCCCCCTCAAGGACTAGCGGGGCGCTACGAGCAGTACGTC. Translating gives CASSPPQGLAGRYEQYV.

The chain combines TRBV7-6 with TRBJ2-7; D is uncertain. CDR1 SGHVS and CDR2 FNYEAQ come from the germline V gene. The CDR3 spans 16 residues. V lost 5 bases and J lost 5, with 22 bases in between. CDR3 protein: CASSPSTMVTSDEQYF. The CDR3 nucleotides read TGTGCCAGCAGCCCATCGACCATGGTTACATCCGACGAGCAGTACTTC.

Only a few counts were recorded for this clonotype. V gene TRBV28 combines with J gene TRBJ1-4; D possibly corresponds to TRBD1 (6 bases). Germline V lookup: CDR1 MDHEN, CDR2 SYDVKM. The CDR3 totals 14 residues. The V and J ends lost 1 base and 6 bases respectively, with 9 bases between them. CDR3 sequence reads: CASSLFRGDEKLFF. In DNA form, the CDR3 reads TGTGCCAGCAGTTTATTCAGGGGTGATGAAAAACTGTTTTTT.

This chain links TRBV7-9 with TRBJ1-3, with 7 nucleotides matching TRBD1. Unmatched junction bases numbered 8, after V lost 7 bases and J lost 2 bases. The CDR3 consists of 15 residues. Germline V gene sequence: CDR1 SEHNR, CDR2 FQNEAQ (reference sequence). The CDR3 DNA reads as TGTGCCAGCACCAAGACAGGGTCCCCTGGAAACACCATATATTTT. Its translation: CASTKTGSPGNTIYF. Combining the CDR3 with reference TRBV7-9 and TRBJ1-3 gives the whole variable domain DTGVSQNPRHKITKRGQNVTFRCDPISEHNRLYWYRQTLGQGPEFLTYFQNEAQLEKSRLLSDRFSAERPKGSFSTLEIQRTEQGDSAMYLCASTKTGSPGNTIYFGEGSWLTVV.

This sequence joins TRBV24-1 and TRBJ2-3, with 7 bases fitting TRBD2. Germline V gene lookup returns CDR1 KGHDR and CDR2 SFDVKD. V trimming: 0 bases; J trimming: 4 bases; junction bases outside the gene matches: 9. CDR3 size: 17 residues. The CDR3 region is CATSDLRGRGKADTQYF. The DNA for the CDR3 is TGTGCCACCAGTGATTTGCGTGGGCGGGGGAAGGCAGATACGCAGTATTTT.

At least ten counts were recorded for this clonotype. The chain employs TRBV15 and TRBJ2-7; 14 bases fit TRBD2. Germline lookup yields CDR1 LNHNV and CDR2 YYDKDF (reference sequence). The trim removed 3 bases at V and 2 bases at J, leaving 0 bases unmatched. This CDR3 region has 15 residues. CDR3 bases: TGTGCCACCAGCAGGGGACTAGCGGGGGCCTACGAGCAGTACGTC. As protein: CATSRGLAGAYEQYV.

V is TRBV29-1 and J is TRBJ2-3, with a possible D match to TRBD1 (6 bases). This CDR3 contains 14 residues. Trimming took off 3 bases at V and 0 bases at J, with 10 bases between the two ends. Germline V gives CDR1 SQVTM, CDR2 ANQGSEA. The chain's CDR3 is CSVDRGVSTDTQYF. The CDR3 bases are TGCAGCGTTGACAGGGGCGTTAGCACAGATACGCAGTATTTT.

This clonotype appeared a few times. The CDR3 here is CASSAPPRGNYEQYF. For the CDR3, the DNA is TGTGCCAGCAGTGCTCCTCCAAGGGGAAACTACGAGCAGTACTTC. The chain employs TRBV6-1 and TRBJ2-7; possibly TRBD1 for D (5 bases). Germline-derived CDR1 and CDR2 are MNHNS and SASEGT. V was clipped by 4 bases and J by 3 bases, with 16 bases between them. The CDR3 loop spans 15 amino acids.

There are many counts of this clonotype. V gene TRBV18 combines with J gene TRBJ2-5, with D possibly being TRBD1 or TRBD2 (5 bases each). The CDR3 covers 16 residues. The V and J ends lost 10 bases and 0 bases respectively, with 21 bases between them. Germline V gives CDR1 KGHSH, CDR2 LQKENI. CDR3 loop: CATTPTGGRHQETQYF. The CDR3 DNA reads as TGTGCCACCACACCCACAGGAGGACGGCACCAAGAGACCCAGTACTTC.

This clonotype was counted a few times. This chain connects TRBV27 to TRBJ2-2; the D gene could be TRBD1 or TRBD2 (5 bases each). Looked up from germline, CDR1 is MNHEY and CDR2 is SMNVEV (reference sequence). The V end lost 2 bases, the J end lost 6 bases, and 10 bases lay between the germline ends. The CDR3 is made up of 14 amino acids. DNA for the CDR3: TGTGCCAGCAGTTTAGGGGTGGGGGCCGGGGAGCTGTTTTTT. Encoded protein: CASSLGVGAGELFF.

The CDR3 DNA sequence: TGTGCCAGCAGTTACTTGACGGGAACAGATACGCAGTATTTT. Its protein is CASSYLTGTDTQYF. The chain uses TRBV6-2 or TRBV6-3 and TRBJ2-3; maybe TRBD2 (5 bases). V was shortened by 1 base and J by 3 bases, with 8 bases between the two germline ends. Germline values: CDR1 MNHEY, CDR2 SVGEGT. The CDR3 loop spans 14 amino acids.

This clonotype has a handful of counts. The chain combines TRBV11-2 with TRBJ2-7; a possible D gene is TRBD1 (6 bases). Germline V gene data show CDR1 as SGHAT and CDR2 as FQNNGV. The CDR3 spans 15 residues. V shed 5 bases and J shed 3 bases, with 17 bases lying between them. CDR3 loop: CASSPRMLQGYEQYV. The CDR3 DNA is TGTGCCAGCAGCCCACGTATGTTACAGGGCTACGAGCAGTACGTC.

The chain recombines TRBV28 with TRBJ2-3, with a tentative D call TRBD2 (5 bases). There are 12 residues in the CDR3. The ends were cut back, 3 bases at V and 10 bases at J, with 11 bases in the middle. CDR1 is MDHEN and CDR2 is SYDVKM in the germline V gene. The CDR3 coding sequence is TGTGCCAGCAGTTTCAGAGGGTTCGCGCAGTATTTT. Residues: CASSFRGFAQYF.

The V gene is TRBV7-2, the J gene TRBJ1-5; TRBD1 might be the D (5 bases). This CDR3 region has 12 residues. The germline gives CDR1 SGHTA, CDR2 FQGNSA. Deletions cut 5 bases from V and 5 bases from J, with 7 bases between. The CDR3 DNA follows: TGTGCCAGCAGCCTCAGGGATCAGCCCCAGCATTTT. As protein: CASSLRDQPQHF.

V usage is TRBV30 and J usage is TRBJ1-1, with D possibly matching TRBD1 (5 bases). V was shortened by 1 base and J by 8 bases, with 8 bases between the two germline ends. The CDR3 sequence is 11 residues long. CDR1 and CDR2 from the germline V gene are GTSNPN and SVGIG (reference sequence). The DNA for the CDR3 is TGTGCCTGGAGTGGACAGCTAGAAGCTTTCTTT. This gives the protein CAWSGQLEAFF.

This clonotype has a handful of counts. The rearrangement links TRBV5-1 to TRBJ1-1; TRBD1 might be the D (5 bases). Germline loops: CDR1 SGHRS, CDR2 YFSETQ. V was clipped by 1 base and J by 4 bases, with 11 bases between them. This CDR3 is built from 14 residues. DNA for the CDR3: TGCGCCAGCAGCTTGACAAGCGGGGGCACTGAAGCTTTCTTT. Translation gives CASSLTSGGTEAFF.

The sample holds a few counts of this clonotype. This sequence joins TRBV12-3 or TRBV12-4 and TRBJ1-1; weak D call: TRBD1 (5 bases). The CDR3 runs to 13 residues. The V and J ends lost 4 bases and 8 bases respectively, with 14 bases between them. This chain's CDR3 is CASSSQQAGEAFF. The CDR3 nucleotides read TGTGCCAGCAGTTCGCAACAGGCGGGCGAAGCTTTCTTT.